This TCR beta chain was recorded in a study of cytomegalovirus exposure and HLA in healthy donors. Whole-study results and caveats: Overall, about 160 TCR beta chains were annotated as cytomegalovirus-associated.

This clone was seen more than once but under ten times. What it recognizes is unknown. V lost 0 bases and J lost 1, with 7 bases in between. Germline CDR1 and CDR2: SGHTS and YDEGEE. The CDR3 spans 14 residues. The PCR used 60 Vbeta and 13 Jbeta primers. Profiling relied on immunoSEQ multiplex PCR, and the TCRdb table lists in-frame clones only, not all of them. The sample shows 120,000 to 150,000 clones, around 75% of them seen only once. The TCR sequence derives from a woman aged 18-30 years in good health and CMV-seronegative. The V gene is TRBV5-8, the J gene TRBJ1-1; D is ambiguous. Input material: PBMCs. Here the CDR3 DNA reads TGTGCCAGCAGCTTGGTTTATAAGAACACTGAAGCTTTCTTT. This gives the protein CASSLVYKNTEAFF.